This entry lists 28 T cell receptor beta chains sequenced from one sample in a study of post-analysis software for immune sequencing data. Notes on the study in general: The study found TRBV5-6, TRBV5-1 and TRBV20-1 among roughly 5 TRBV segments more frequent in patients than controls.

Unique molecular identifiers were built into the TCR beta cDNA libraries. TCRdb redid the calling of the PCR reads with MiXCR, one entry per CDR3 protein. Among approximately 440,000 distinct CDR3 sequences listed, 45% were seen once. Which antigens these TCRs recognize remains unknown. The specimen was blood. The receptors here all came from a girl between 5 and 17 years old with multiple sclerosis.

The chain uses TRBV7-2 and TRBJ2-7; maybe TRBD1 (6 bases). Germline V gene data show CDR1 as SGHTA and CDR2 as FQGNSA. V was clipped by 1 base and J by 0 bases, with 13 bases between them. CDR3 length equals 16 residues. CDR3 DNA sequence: TGTGCCAGCAGCTTAGGGGACACTACCCACTCCTACGAGCAGTACTTC. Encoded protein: CASSLGDTTHSYEQYF. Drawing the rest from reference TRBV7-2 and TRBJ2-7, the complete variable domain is GAGVSQSPSNKVTEKGKDVELRCDPISGHTALYWYRQSLGQGLEFLIYFQGNSAPDKSGLPSDRFSAERTGGSVSTLTIQRTQQEDSAVYLCASSLGDTTHSYEQYFGPGTRLTVT.

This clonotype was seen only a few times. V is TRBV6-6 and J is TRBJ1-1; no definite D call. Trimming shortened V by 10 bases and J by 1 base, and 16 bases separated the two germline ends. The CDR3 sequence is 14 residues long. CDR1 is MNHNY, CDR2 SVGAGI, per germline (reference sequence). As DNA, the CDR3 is TGTGCCATCAGAGCGGCGGCCGGGAACACTGAAGCTTTCTTT. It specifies CAIRAAAGNTEAFF.

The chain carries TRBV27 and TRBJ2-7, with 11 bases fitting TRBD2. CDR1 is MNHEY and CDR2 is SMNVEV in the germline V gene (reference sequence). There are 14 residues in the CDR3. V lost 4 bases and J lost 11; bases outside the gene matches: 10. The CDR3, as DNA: TGTGCCAGCAGTTCCTCCCTAGCGGGAGGACGAAAGTACTTC. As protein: CASSSSLAGGRKYF.

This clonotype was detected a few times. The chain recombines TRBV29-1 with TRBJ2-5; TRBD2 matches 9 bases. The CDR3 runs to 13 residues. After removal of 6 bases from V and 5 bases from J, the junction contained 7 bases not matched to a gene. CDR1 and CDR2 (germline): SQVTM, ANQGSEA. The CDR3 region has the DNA TGCAGCGTGGGACCCGGGACTAGCGAGACCCAGTACTTC. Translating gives CSVGPGTSETQYF.

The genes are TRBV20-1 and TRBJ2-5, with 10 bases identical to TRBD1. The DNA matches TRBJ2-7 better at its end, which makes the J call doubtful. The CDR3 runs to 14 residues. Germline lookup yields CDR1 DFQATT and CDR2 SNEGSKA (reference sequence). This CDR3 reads CSASRGQGSNEQYF. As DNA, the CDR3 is TGCAGTGCTAGCCGGGGACAGGGGTCCAACGAGCAGTACTTC.

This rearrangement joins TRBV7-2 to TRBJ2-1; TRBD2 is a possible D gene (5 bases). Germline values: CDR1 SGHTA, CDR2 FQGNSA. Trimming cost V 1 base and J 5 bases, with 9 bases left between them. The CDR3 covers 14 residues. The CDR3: CASSLGGLNNEQFF. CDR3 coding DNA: TGTGCCAGCAGCTTAGGTGGACTTAACAATGAGCAGTTCTTC.

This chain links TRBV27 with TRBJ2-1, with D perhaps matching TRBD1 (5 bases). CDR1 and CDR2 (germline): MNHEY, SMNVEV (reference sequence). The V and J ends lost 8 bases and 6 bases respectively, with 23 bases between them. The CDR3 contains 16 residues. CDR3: CASRSPLGNRSNEQFF. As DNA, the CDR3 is TGTGCCAGCCGTTCCCCCTTGGGGAACAGGAGCAATGAGCAGTTCTTC.

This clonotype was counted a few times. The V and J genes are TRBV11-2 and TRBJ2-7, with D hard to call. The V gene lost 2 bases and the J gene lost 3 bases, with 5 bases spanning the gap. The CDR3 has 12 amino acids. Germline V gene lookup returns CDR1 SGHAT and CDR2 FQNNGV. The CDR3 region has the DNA TGTGCCAGCAGCTTATGGGTCTACGAGCAGTACTTC. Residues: CASSLWVYEQYF.

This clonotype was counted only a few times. The CDR3 DNA is TGCAGCTTCTCGACTTCTCGGGGGTTGGGCTCCTACAATGAGCAGTTCTTC. Protein: CSFSTSRGLGSYNEQFF. The gene calls are TRBV29-1 and TRBJ2-1, with D perhaps matching TRBD2 (6 bases). Looked up from germline, CDR1 is SQVTM and CDR2 is ANQGSEA. This CDR3 comprises 17 residues. Trimming shortened V by 8 bases and J by 0 bases, and 23 bases separated the two germline ends.

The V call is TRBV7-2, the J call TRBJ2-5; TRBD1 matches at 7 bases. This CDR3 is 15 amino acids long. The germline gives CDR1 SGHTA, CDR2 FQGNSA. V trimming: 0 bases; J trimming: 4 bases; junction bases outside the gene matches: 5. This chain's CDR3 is CASSLAATGLETQYF. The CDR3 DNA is TGTGCCAGCAGCTTAGCCGCGACAGGGTTAGAGACCCAGTACTTC.

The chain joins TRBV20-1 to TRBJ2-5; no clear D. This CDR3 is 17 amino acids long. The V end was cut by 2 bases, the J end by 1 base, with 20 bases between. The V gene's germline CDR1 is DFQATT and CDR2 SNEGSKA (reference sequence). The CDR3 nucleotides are TGCAGTGCTAGAACCCTTGGCGCGCGGCCACGCCAAGAGACCCAGTACTTC. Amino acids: CSARTLGARPRQETQYF.

CDR3 sequence: CASSFNPGRELAGESGETQYF. The DNA of the CDR3 is TGTGCCAGCAGCTTCAACCCCGGCCGGGAACTAGCGGGAGAGTCAGGAGAGACCCAGTACTTC. The V gene is TRBV11-1, the J gene TRBJ2-5; 11 bases match TRBD2. The trim removed 3 bases at V and 4 bases at J, leaving 22 bases unmatched. The CDR3 has 21 residues. The V gene's germline CDR1 is SGHAT and CDR2 FQDESV (reference sequence).

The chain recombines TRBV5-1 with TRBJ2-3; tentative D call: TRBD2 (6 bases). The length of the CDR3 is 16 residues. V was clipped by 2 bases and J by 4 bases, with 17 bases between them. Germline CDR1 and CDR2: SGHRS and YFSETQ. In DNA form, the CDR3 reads TGCGCCAGCAGCTTCCAACTAGCCCGAGGAGCAGATACGCAGTATTTT. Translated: CASSFQLARGADTQYF.

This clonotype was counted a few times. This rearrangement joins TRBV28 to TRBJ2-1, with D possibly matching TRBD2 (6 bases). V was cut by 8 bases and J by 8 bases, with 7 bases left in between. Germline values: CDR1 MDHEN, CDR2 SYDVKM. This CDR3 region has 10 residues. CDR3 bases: TGTGCCAGCGGAGGGGATGAGCAGTTCTTC. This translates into CASGGDEQFF.

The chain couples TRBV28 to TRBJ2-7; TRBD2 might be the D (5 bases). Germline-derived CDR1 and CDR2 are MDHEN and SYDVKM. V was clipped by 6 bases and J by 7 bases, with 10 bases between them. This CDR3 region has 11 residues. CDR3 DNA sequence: TGTGCCAGCAGGGTGCCGGGAGAGCAGTACTTC. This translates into CASRVPGEQYF.

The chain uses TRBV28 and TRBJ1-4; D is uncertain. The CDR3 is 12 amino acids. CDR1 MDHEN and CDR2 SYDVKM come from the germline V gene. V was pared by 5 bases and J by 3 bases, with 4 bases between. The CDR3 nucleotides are TGTGCCAGCAGTCCCTCTAATGAAAAACTGTTTTTT. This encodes CASSPSNEKLFF.

CDR3 nucleotide sequence: TGCAGTGCTAGGCCCCTCGCCACCACAGATACGCAGTATTTT. Protein product: CSARPLATTDTQYF. This chain joins TRBV20-1 and TRBJ2-3; D remains unclear. The CDR3 runs 14 residues. V was trimmed by 3 bases and J by 2 bases, leaving 12 bases between them. Germline V CDR1 and CDR2: DFQATT, SNEGSKA (reference sequence).

The CDR3 is CSARDSYVPDTQYF. The CDR3 DNA reads TGCAGTGCTAGGGATAGCTATGTCCCAGATACGCAGTATTTT. This chain connects TRBV20-1 to TRBJ2-3; D gene unclear. Germline CDR1 and CDR2: DFQATT and SNEGSKA (reference sequence). Trimming cost V 3 bases and J 4 bases, with 14 bases left between them. The CDR3 length is 14 residues.

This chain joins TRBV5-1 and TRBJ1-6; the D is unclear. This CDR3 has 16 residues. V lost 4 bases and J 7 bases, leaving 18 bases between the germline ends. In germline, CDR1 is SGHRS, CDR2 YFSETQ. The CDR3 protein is CASSAEDPRTNSPLHF. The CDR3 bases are TGCGCCAGCAGCGCGGAGGACCCACGGACGAATTCACCCCTCCACTTT.

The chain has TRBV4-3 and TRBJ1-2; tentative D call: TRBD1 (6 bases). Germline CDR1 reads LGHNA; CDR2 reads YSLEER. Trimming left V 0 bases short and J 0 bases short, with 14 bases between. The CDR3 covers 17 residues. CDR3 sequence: CASSQEPGRGSNYGYTF. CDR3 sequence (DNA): TGCGCCAGCAGCCAAGAACCAGGGAGGGGGTCTAACTATGGCTACACCTTC.

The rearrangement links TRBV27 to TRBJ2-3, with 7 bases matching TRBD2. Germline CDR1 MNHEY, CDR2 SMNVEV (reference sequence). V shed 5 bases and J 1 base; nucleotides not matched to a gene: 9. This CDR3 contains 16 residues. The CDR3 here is CASSLLAVDGTDTQYF. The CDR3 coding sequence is TGTGCCAGCAGTCTCCTAGCGGTGGATGGCACAGATACGCAGTATTTT.

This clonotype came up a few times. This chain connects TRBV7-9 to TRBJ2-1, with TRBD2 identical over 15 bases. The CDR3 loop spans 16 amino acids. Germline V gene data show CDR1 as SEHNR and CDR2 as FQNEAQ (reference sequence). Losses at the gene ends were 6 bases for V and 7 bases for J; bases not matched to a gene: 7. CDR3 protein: CASRARTSGRGNEQFF. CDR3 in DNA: TGTGCCAGCAGAGCAAGGACTAGCGGGAGGGGGAATGAGCAGTTCTTC. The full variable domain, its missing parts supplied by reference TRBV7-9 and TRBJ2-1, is DTGVSQNPRHKITKRGQNVTFRCDPISEHNRLYWYRQTLGQGPEFLTYFQNEAQLEKSRLLSDRFSAERPKGSFSTLEIQRTEQGDSAMYLCASRARTSGRGNEQFFGPGTRLTVL.

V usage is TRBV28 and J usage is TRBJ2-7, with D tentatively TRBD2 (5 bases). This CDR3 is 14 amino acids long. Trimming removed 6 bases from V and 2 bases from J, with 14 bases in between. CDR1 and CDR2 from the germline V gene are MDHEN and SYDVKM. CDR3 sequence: CASSGMGSPYEQYF. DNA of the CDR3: TGTGCCAGCAGCGGGATGGGCTCCCCCTACGAGCAGTACTTC.

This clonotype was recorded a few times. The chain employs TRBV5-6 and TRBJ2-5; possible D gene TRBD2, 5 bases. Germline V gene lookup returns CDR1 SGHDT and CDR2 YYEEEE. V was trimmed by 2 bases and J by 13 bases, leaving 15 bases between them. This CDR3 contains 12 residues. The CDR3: CASSLATEVLYF. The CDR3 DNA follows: TGTGCCAGCAGCTTAGCTACGGAGGTCTTGTACTTC.

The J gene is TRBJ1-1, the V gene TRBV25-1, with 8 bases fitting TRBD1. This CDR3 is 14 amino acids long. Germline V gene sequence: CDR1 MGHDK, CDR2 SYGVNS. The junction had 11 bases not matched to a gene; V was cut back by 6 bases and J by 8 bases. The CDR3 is CASSPLPGTGEAFF. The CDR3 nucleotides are TGTGCCAGCAGCCCCCTACCGGGGACAGGAGAAGCTTTCTTT.

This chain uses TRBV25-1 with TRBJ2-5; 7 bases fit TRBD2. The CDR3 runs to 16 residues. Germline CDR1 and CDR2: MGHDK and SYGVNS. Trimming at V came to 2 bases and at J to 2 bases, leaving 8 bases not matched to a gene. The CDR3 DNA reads TGTGCCAGCAGTGAACTAGCATCGGGGGGACAAGAGACCCAGTACTTC. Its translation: CASSELASGGQETQYF.

The CDR3 loop reads CASSLSSKGAQGYTF. CDR3 bases: TGTGCCAGCAGTTTATCCAGTAAGGGGGCGCAAGGCTACACCTTC. The chain has TRBV12-3 or TRBV12-4 and TRBJ1-2, with 7 bases that match TRBD1. This CDR3 comprises 15 residues. The V segment lost 2 bases and the J segment 8 bases; nucleotides outside the gene matches: 11.

The CDR3 DNA reads as TGTGCCAGCAGCCCGGGAAGAGATACGCAGTATTTT. Residues: CASSPGRDTQYF. The chain uses TRBV6-2 or TRBV6-3 and TRBJ2-3; D is perhaps TRBD2 (5 bases). From germline, CDR1 is MNHEY and CDR2 SVGEGT. The V gene lost 6 bases and the J gene lost 5 bases, with 9 bases spanning the gap. The CDR3 length is 12 residues.